What follows are 20 T cell receptor beta chains derived from one specimen sequenced in a study of blood T cells in healthy people across ages. It was with a sample-barcoded 5' primer and a J-beta primer mix that a second PCR of roughly 7 to 11 cycles was run. TCRdb called the 5' RACE reads again in MiXCR, with one record for every CDR3 protein. The table has approximately 790,000 distinct CDR3 sequences, around 68% seen once; the top ten hold around a quarter. The material sequenced was blood. Every receptor here comes from a man aged 30 to 45 in good health.

This clonotype was detected only a few times. The V call is TRBV7-2, the J call TRBJ2-7; TRBD2 agrees at 12 bases. With 4 bases clipped from V and 6 bases from J, the junction kept 7 bases outside the gene matches. This CDR3 comprises 15 residues. Per the germline V gene, CDR1 is SGHTA and CDR2 is FQGNSA. CDR3 loop: CASSSSLAGGFEQYF. CDR3 nucleotide sequence: TGTGCCAGCAGCTCGTCACTAGCGGGGGGTTTCGAGCAGTACTTC.

The chain combines TRBV12-3 or TRBV12-4 with TRBJ2-4, with TRBD2 matching over 7 bases. The CDR3 covers 15 residues. Trimming took 6 bases from V and 1 from J; bases not matched to a gene: 6. As DNA, the CDR3 is TGTGCCAGCAGGCGGACTAGTGGCGCCAAAAACATTCAGTACTTC. Its protein is CASRRTSGAKNIQYF.

The chain recombines TRBV15 with TRBJ2-1; perhaps TRBD2 as D (5 bases). The CDR3 consists of 14 residues. In germline, CDR1 is LNHNV, CDR2 YYDKDF (reference sequence). V was cut by 0 bases and J by 6 bases, with 9 bases left in between. The CDR3 coding sequence is TGTGCCACCAGCAGAGATGGGAGTAGCAATGAGCAGTTCTTC. This codes for CATSRDGSSNEQFF.

This chain uses TRBV10-3 with TRBJ2-1; 8 bases agree with TRBD1. The J call could be wrong; TRBJ2-7 is a better fit for the DNA end. Germline V lookup: CDR1 ENHRY, CDR2 SYGVKD. CDR3 length equals 15 residues. The CDR3 here is CAISDPGGTYNEQYF. CDR3 sequence (DNA): TGTGCCATCAGTGACCCAGGGGGCACCTACAATGAGCAGTACTTC.

V is TRBV20-1 and J is TRBJ1-2; TRBD1 matches 8 bases. Germline V CDR1 and CDR2: DFQATT, SNEGSKA (reference sequence). The CDR3 is made up of 14 amino acids. V lost 2 bases to trimming and J lost 8 bases; unmatched junction nucleotides: 10. Here the CDR3 reads CSARSYGQGLGYTF. In DNA form, the CDR3 reads TGCAGTGCTAGATCCTACGGACAGGGTCTAGGCTACACCTTC.

CDR3 residues: CATRLDASSQQYF. The CDR3 coding sequence is TGTGCCACACGGCTGGACGCATCATCCCAGCAGTACTTC. The chain carries TRBV12-3 or TRBV12-4 and TRBJ2-7; D not resolved. Trimming left V 10 bases short and J 8 bases short, with 21 bases between. There are 13 residues in the CDR3.

This rearrangement joins TRBV6-5 to TRBJ1-1, with unresolved D. The ends were cut back, 6 bases at V and 6 bases at J, with 11 bases in the middle. In germline, CDR1 is MNHEY, CDR2 SVGAGI. CDR3 length equals 12 residues. The CDR3 region is CASSYGPAEAFF. In DNA, the CDR3 is TGTGCCAGCAGCTACGGCCCCGCTGAAGCTTTCTTT.

The V and J genes are TRBV27 and TRBJ2-1; possibly TRBD2 for D (5 bases). Germline V gene data show CDR1 as MNHEY and CDR2 as SMNVEV (reference sequence). Trimming removed 6 bases at V and 4 bases at J, with 13 bases between. The CDR3 contains 14 residues. The CDR3 sequence is CASSPLTGYNEQFF. CDR3 DNA sequence: TGTGCCAGCAGCCCTCTAACGGGGTACAATGAGCAGTTCTTC.

The chain couples TRBV29-1 to TRBJ2-5; D is perhaps TRBD2 (6 bases). Germline CDR1 reads SQVTM; CDR2 reads ANQGSEA. The CDR3 consists of 14 residues. Trimming shortened V by 3 bases and J by 5 bases, and 16 bases separated the two germline ends. The CDR3 sequence: CSVDPQGLAETQYF. The CDR3 DNA follows: TGCAGCGTTGACCCTCAGGGACTTGCGGAGACCCAGTACTTC.

The chain combines TRBV6-5 with TRBJ2-1; D not certain. The CDR3 contains 14 residues. The germline V gene has CDR1 MNHEY and CDR2 SVGAGI. V lost 4 bases and J 0 bases, leaving 7 bases between the germline ends. CDR3 nucleotides: TGTGCCAGCAGTTTAGTGGACTCCTACAATGAGCAGTTCTTC. Translated: CASSLVDSYNEQFF.

This clonotype showed up just a few times. The chain employs TRBV6-5 and TRBJ2-7; 7 bases fit TRBD2. Germline V lookup: CDR1 MNHEY, CDR2 SVGAGI. Germline trimming cut 6 bases from V and 11 bases from J; bases unmatched to any gene: 4. CDR3 size: 10 residues. The CDR3 protein is CASRGLSEYF. The CDR3 DNA reads TGTGCCAGCAGGGGACTATCGGAGTACTTC.

V is TRBV3-1 and J is TRBJ2-7; no firm D call. Trimming cost V 2 bases and J 4 bases, with 12 bases left between them. Germline-derived CDR1 and CDR2 are LGHDT and YNNKEL (reference sequence). There are 14 residues in the CDR3. This CDR3 is CASSQLPRDYEQYF. The CDR3 bases are TGTGCCAGCAGCCAACTCCCGAGAGATTACGAGCAGTACTTC.

The gene calls are TRBV7-2 and TRBJ2-2, with 11 nucleotides matching TRBD1. The V gene's germline CDR1 is SGHTA and CDR2 FQGNSA. The CDR3 consists of 15 residues. V shed 6 bases and J 7 bases; nucleotides not matched to a gene: 7. The DNA for the CDR3 is TGTGCCAGCAGACCTGGACAGGGGGCCGGCGGGGAGCTGTTTTTT. Translated, it gives CASRPGQGAGGELFF.

This clonotype was seen just once. The chain carries TRBV9 and TRBJ2-4, with D perhaps matching TRBD1 or TRBD2 (5 bases each). TRBJ2-7 matches the DNA end more closely, so the J call is doubtful. The CDR3 is 16 amino acids. CDR1 is SGDLS, CDR2 YYNGEE, per germline. The CDR3 protein is CASSPSGRLFSYEQYF. Here the CDR3 DNA reads TGTGCCAGCAGCCCCTCGGGACGGTTATTCTCCTACGAGCAGTACTTC.

The genes are TRBV6-5 and TRBJ2-1; TRBD1 agrees at 9 bases. The ends lost 6 bases at V and 6 bases at J; junction bases unmatched: 6. The germline CDR1 and CDR2 sequences are MNHEY and SVGAGI. This CDR3 comprises 14 residues. CDR3 DNA sequence: TGTGCCAGCAGACAGGGGGCGATGGGCAATGAGCAGTTCTTC. Translation gives CASRQGAMGNEQFF.

The CDR3 sequence is CASSFGLAGGNEQFF. CDR3 DNA: TGTGCCAGCAGCTTCGGACTAGCGGGGGGGAATGAGCAGTTCTTC. The chain uses TRBV7-8 and TRBJ2-1; 15 bases line up with TRBD2. The ends lost 3 bases at V and 7 bases at J; junction bases unmatched: 1. The CDR3 runs to 15 residues. CDR1 SGHVS and CDR2 FQNEAQ come from the germline V gene.

There are a few counts of this clonotype. This may be a read error, as it is one base from a much larger clone. The CDR3 loop is CSAETWADTQYF. CDR3 bases: TGCAGTGCCGAGACTTGGGCGGATACGCAGTATTTT. V gene TRBV20-1 combines with J gene TRBJ2-3; D call uncertain. V dropped 6 bases and J dropped 6 bases, with 13 bases sitting between them. This CDR3 is built from 12 residues. The germline V gene encodes CDR1 DFQATT and CDR2 SNEGSKA (reference sequence).

The gene calls are TRBV27 and TRBJ2-5; 8 nucleotides agree with TRBD2. The CDR3 runs 15 residues. Losses at the gene ends were 3 bases for V and 5 bases for J; bases not matched to a gene: 8. Germline-derived CDR1 and CDR2 are MNHEY and SMNVEV (reference sequence). The CDR3, as DNA: TGTGCCAGCAGTTTTACTAGCGGCGACCCGGAGACCCAGTACTTC. Translated, it gives CASSFTSGDPETQYF.

This clonotype has more than one count but fewer than ten. This chain connects TRBV20-1 to TRBJ2-7, with a tentative D call TRBD1 (5 bases). This CDR3 is built from 12 residues. Trimming took 3 bases from V and 1 from J, leaving 7 bases between them. CDR1 and CDR2 from the germline V gene are DFQATT and SNEGSKA (reference sequence). The CDR3 loop is CSARTDSYEQYF. The CDR3 DNA follows: TGCAGTGCTAGGACAGATTCCTACGAGCAGTACTTC.

The chain is built from TRBV29-1 and TRBJ2-7; weak D call: TRBD1 (6 bases). CDR1 is SQVTM, CDR2 ANQGSEA, per germline. Trimming left V 2 bases short and J 1 base short, with 9 bases between. This CDR3 spans 13 amino acids. CDR3 sequence (DNA): TGCAGCGTTGAACCACAGGGATCCTACGAGCAGTACTTC. Translating gives CSVEPQGSYEQYF.